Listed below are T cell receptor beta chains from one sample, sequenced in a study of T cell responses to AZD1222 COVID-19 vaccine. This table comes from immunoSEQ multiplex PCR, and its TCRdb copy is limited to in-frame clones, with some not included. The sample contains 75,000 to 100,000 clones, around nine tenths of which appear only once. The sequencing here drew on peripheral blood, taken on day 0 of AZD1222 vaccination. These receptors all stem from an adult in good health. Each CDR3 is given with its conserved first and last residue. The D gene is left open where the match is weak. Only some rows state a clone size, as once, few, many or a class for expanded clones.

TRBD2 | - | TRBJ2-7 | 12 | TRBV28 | CASSLAGVGQYF | TGTGCCAGCAGCCTCGCGGGGGTCGGGCAGTACTTC
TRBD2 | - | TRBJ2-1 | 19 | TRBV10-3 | CAISERTSGLSQEDNEQFF | TGTGCCATCAGTGAGAGGACTAGCGGGTTATCGCAGGAGGACAATGAGCAGTTCTTC
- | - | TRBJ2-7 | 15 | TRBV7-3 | CASSLNLAGWGEQYF | TGTGCCAGCAGCTTAAATCTGGCGGGGTGGGGCGAGCAGTACTTC
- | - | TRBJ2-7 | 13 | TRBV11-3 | CASSPGRTYEQYF | TGTGCCAGCAGCCCAGGACGAACCTACGAGCAGTACTTC
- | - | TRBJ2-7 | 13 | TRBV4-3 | CASSQDIVYEQYF | TGCGCCAGCAGCCAAGATATTGTCTACGAGCAGTACTTC
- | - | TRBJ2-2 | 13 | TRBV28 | CASSAPNTGELFF | TGTGCCAGCAGTGCCCCGAATACCGGGGAGCTGTTTTTT
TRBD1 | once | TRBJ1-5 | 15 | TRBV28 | CASSLGTGGWQPQHF | TGTGCCAGCAGTCTAGGGACAGGGGGTTGGCAGCCCCAGCATTTT
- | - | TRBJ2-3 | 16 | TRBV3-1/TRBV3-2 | CASSQETSLNTDTQYF | TGTGCCAGCAGCCAAGAAACGTCACTAAACACAGATACGCAGTATTTT
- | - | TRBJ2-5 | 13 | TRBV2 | CASSRQTLETQYF | TGTGCCAGCAGTAGACAGACCCTAGAGACCCAGTACTTC
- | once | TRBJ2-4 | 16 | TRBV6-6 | CASSYSLGRTKNIQYF | TGTGCCAGCAGTTACTCTCTTGGCCGGACCAAAAACATTCAGTACTTC